The 3 T cell receptor beta chains listed next were all sequenced from one sample in a study of blood T cell repertoires in COVID-19. Sequencing used immunoSEQ multiplex PCR; TCRdb keeps in-frame clones, though not all of them. The table records approximately 310,000 clones, more than 70% of them present only once. The sequencing sample was made of peripheral blood. These receptors were obtained from a woman aged 45 to 65 who had recovered from COVID-19.

The V gene is TRBV29-1, the J gene TRBJ2-7, with 10 bases fitting TRBD2. V gave up 3 bases and J gave up 3 bases; unmatched junction bases: 8. Germline V gives CDR1 SQVTM, CDR2 ANQGSEA. The CDR3 runs to 15 residues. CDR3 in DNA: TGCAGCGTTGAGAGGCTAGCGGGAGCGGACTACGAGCAGTACTTC. Translated: CSVERLAGADYEQYF.

The J gene is TRBJ2-5, the V gene TRBV6-1; TRBD2 matches at 15 bases. After removal of 3 bases from V and 7 bases from J, the junction contained 6 bases not matched to a gene. CDR1 and CDR2 (germline): MNHNS, SASEGT. The CDR3 sequence is 16 residues long. This CDR3 reads CASSDPGLAGGRTQYF. Written as DNA, the CDR3 is TGTGCCAGCAGTGACCCGGGACTAGCGGGAGGTAGGACCCAGTACTTC.

J is TRBJ1-1 and V is TRBV19; D remains ambiguous. CDR3 length equals 14 residues. The germline CDR1 and CDR2 sequences are LNHDA and SQIVND (reference sequence). Deletions cut 3 bases from V and 4 bases from J, with 12 bases between. CDR3 residues: CASSMMAASTEAFF. The CDR3 region has the DNA TGTGCCAGTAGTATGATGGCGGCTTCCACTGAAGCTTTCTTT.